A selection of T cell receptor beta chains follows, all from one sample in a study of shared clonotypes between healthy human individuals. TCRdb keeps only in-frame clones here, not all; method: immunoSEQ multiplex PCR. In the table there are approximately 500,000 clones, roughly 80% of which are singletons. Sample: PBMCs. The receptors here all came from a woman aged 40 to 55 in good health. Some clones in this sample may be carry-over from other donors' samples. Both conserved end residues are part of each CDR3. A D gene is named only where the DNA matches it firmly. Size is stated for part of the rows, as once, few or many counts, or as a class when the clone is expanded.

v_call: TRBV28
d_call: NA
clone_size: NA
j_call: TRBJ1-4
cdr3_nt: TGTGCCAGCACCACGCCCGGGGGGGCAGGTGAAAAACTGTTTTTT
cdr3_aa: CASTTPGGAGEKLFF

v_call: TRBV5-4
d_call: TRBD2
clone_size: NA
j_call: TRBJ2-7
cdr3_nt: TGTGCCAGCAGCCCACGGGGGACTAGTCTCTACGAGCAGTACTTC
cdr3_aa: CASSPRGTSLYEQYF

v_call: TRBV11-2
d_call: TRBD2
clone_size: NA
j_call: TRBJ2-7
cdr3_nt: TGTGCCAGCAGCTGGGGGAGCGGGGGGACCTACGAGCAGTACTTC
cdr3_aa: CASSWGSGGTYEQYF

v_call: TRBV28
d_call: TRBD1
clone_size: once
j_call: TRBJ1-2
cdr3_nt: TGTGCCAGCCACCCCCCCGGGACAGGGGGGGACTACACCTTC
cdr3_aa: CASHPPGTGGDYTF

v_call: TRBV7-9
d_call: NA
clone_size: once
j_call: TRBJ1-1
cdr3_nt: TGTGCCAGCAGCTCGAAAGCTTCGAACACTGAAGCTTTCTTT
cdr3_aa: CASSSKASNTEAFF

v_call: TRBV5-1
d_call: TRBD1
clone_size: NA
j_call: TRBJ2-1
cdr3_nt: TGCGCCAGCAGCTGGGGGGACAGGCCCTACAATGAGCAGTTCTTC
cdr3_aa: CASSWGDRPYNEQFF

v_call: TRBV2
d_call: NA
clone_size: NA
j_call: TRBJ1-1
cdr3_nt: TGTGCCAGCAGGGACAGCATGAACACTGAAGCTTTCTTT
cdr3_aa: CASRDSMNTEAFF

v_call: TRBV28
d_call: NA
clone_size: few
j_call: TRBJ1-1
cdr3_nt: TGTGCCAGCTTGGGTACATACCTTAACACTGAAGCTTTCTTT
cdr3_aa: CASLGTYLNTEAFF

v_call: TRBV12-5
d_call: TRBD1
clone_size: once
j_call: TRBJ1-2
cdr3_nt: TGTGCTAGTGGTTCTGACAGGGGGATCTATGGCTACACCTTC
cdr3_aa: CASGSDRGIYGYTF

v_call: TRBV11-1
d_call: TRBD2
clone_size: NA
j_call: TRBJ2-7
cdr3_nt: TGTGCCAGCACTACGATGGGAGGGCCCACCTACGAGCAGTACTTC
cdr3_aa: CASTTMGGPTYEQYF

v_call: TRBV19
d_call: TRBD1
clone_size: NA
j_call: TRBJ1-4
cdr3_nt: TGTGCCAGTGGAACAGGGGTCGTTAATGAAAAACTGTTTTTT
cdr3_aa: CASGTGVVNEKLFF

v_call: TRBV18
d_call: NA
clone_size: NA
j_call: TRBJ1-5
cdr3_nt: TGTGCCAGCTCACCTACACCTGGTCGAACAGATAATCAGCCCCAGCATTTT
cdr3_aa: CASSPTPGRTDNQPQHF

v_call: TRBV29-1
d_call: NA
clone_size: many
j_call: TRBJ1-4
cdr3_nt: TGCAGCGCTGGAGAATCGGATGAAAAACTGTTTTTT
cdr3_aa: CSAGESDEKLFF

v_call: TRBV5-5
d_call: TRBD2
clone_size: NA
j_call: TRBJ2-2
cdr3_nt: TGTGCCAGCAGCACTGGACTAGTCAACACCGGGGAGCTGTTTTTT
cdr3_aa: CASSTGLVNTGELFF

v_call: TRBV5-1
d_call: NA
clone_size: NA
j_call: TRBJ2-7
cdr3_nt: TGCGCCAGCAGCTTCGGACGAACCTACGAGCAGTACTTC
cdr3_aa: CASSFGRTYEQYF

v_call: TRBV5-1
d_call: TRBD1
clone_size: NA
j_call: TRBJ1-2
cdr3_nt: TGCGCCAGCAGCAGGGACACGGGGACAGAGTATGGCTACACCTTC
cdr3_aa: CASSRDTGTEYGYTF

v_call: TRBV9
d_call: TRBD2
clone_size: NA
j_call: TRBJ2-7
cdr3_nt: TGTGCCAGCAGCGTCCTAGGGACTAGCGGTCCCTACGAGCAGTACTTC
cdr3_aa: CASSVLGTSGPYEQYF

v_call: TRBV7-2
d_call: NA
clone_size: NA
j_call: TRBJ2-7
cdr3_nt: TGTGCCAGCAGCCGAGGATGGTACGAGCAGTACTTC
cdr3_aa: CASSRGWYEQYF

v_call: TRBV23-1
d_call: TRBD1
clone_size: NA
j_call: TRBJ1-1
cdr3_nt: TGCGCCAGCAGTCCAACAGGGGGCGAGGTGAACACTGAAGCTTTCTTT
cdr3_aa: CASSPTGGEVNTEAFF

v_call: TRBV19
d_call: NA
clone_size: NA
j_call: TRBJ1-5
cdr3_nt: TGTGCCAGTAGTATGCCCAGCCCTAATCAGCCCCAGCATTTT
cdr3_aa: CASSMPSPNQPQHF

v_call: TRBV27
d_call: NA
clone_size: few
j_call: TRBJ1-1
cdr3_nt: TGTGCCAGCAGTTACGGGAGGTCGGAGTTTGAAGCTTTCTTT
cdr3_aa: CASSYGRSEFEAFF

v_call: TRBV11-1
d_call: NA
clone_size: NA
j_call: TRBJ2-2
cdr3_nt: TGTGCCAGCAGCACCGGGACACTGGTAGCCGGGGAGCTGTTTTTT
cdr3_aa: CASSTGTLVAGELFF

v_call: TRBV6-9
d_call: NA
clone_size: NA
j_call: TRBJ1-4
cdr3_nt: TGTGCCAGCCCCCTCGGGTGTGCGATCGGACGGAATGAAAAACTGTTTTTT
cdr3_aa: CASPLGCAIGRNEKLFF

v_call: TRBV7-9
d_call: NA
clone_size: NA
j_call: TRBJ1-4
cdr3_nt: TGTGCCAGCAGCCCACGAGGGCTAGGTGAAAAACTGTTTTTT
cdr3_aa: CASSPRGLGEKLFF

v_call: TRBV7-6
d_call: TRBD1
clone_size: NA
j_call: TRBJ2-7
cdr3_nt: TGTGCCAGCAGCACTTACAGGGGCCGCCCCTACGAGCAGTACTTC
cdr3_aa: CASSTYRGRPYEQYF

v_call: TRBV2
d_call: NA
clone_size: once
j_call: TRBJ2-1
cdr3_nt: TGTGCCAGCGGGCCAAGGGGCTACAACTACAATGAGCAGTTCTTC
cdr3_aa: CASGPRGYNYNEQFF

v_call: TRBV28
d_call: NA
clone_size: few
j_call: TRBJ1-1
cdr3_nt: TGTGCCAGCAGTTTGGGGCGGGGGAACACTGAAGCTTTCTTT
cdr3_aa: CASSLGRGNTEAFF

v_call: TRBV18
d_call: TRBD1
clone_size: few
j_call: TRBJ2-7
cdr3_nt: TGTGCCAGCTCACCCCGGGACAGCAGCCGGGACGAGCAGTACTTC
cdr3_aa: CASSPRDSSRDEQYF

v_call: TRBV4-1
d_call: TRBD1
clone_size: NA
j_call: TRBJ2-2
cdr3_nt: TGCGCCAGCAGCCAACCCGGGACAGGGGGCGTCACCGGGGAGCTGTTTTTT
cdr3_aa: CASSQPGTGGVTGELFF